Below are 29 T cell receptor beta chains sequenced from a single sample in a study of molecular identifiers for immune sequencing clone quantification. TCRdb reprocessed the PCR reads via MiXCR and lists one record per CDR3 protein. The data hold over 600,000 distinct CDR3 sequences, with roughly 21% observed a single time. The sequencing input was naive CD8+ T cells from blood, with Jurkat cell RNA spiked in. Subset given: FACS-sorted CD8+CD4-CCR7+CD45RA+ naive T cells. These receptor sequences come from a human donor in good health. Some libraries in this study had Jurkat cell RNA spiked in.

The chain employs TRBV3-1 and TRBJ2-1, with 9 bases that match TRBD2. V trimming: 1 base; J trimming: 6 bases; junction bases outside the gene matches: 4. CDR3 length: 15 amino acids. Germline loops: CDR1 LGHDT, CDR2 YNNKEL (reference sequence). DNA for the CDR3: TGTGCCAGCAGCCAAGGTAGCGGGGGTGGCAATGAGCAGTTCTTC. Amino acids: CASSQGSGGGNEQFF.

As concerns this clonotype: A much more abundant neighbour one base away suggests this may be a read error. The chain couples TRBV9 to TRBJ2-5; D is unresolved. CDR1 is SGDLS and CDR2 is YYNGEE in the germline V gene. The V end was cut by 0 bases, the J end by 1 base, with 7 bases between. This CDR3 region has 14 residues. The CDR3 spells CASSVGLGQETQYF. For the CDR3, the DNA is TGTGCCAGCAGCGTAGGGCTGGGCCAAGAGACCCAGTACTTC.

This clonotype was detected many times. CDR3 sequence: CASSFITGGEANYGYTF. CDR3 sequence (DNA): TGTGCCAGCAGTTTTATAACAGGGGGCGAAGCTAACTATGGCTACACCTTC. The chain links TRBV28 to TRBJ1-2; 9 bases agree with TRBD1. The CDR3 is 17 amino acids. V gave up 3 bases and J gave up 0 bases; unmatched junction bases: 8. Germline CDR1 is MDHEN and CDR2 is SYDVKM.

This clonotype was counted many times. The rearrangement links TRBV6-2 or TRBV6-3 to TRBJ2-2; D is possibly TRBD2 (6 bases). The CDR3 consists of 14 residues. V was pared by 3 bases and J by 3 bases, with 8 bases between. CDR1 is MNHEY and CDR2 is SVGEGT in the germline V gene. CDR3: CASSYQRDTGELFF. CDR3 DNA: TGTGCCAGCAGTTATCAGCGGGACACCGGGGAGCTGTTTTTT.

V and J are TRBV11-2 and TRBJ2-7, with D possibly TRBD2 on 6 matching bases. In germline, CDR1 is SGHAT, CDR2 FQNNGV. This CDR3 has 15 amino acids. The ends were cut back, 3 bases at V and 2 bases at J, with 14 bases in the middle. CDR3 residues: CASSLGTGAAYEQYF. The CDR3 coding sequence is TGTGCCAGCAGCTTGGGGACTGGGGCAGCCTACGAGCAGTACTTC. Full variable domain (missing parts from reference TRBV11-2 and TRBJ2-7): EAGVAQSPRYKIIEKRQSVAFWCNPISGHATLYWYQQILGQGPKLLIQFQNNGVVDDSQLPKDRFSAERLKGVDSTLKIQPAKLEDSAVYLCASSLGTGAAYEQYFGPGTRLTVT.

On this clonotype: A clone one base away is much larger, so this may be a read error. This rearrangement joins TRBV11-2 to TRBJ2-7; D is possibly TRBD1 (5 bases). V shed 3 bases and J shed 0 bases, with 12 bases lying between them. Germline CDR1 SGHAT, CDR2 FQNNGV. The CDR3 loop spans 15 amino acids. In nucleotides, the CDR3 is TGTGCCAGCAGCTTCGAGACAGATAGCTCCTACGAGCAGTACTTC. It yields the protein CASSFETDSSYEQYF.

At least ten counts were recorded for this clonotype. The V gene is TRBV19, the J gene TRBJ1-1; possible D gene TRBD1, 5 bases. This CDR3 has 21 amino acids. Per germline, CDR1 LNHDA and CDR2 SQIVND (reference sequence). V was trimmed by 4 bases and J by 0 bases, leaving 30 bases between them. The CDR3 protein is CASSTLYGGLGSHKMNTEAFF. CDR3 DNA: TGTGCCAGTAGTACACTTTACGGGGGTCTCGGCAGCCATAAAATGAACACTGAAGCTTTCTTT.

Ten or more counts support this clonotype. J is TRBJ1-1 and V is TRBV12-5; D possibly corresponds to TRBD1 (6 bases). Germline V CDR1 and CDR2: LGHNT, FRNRAP. The CDR3 sequence is 13 residues long. V was shortened by 6 bases and J by 5 bases, with 13 bases between the two germline ends. CDR3 sequence: CASGPQDRTEAFF. CDR3 DNA sequence: TGTGCTAGTGGCCCCCAGGACAGAACTGAAGCTTTCTTT.

This clonotype was recorded at least ten times. The rearrangement links TRBV7-2 to TRBJ1-1; D is unclear. The CDR3 spans 15 residues. The germline V gene has CDR1 SGHTA and CDR2 FQGNSA. Trimming removed 1 base at V and 2 bases at J, with 11 bases between. The CDR3: CASSLVGNFNTEAFF. The CDR3 DNA follows: TGTGCCAGCAGCTTAGTTGGGAATTTCAACACTGAAGCTTTCTTT.

This clonotype came up a few times. This chain uses TRBV30 with TRBJ2-1, with D maybe TRBD1 (6 bases). Trimming took off 4 bases at V and 3 bases at J, with 16 bases between the two ends. This CDR3 comprises 15 residues. Germline V gene data show CDR1 as GTSNPN and CDR2 as SVGIG (reference sequence). As DNA, the CDR3 is TGTGCCTGGACCCCCACAGGGTTTATCTACAATGAGCAGTTCTTC. It yields the protein CAWTPTGFIYNEQFF.

This clonotype was detected ten times or more. The chain is built from TRBV2 and TRBJ2-7, with D tentatively TRBD1 (6 bases). The V gene lost 8 bases and the J gene lost 2 bases, with 13 bases spanning the gap. The CDR3 extends over 13 amino acids. Germline lookup yields CDR1 SNHLY and CDR2 FYNNEI. CDR3 in amino acids: CASHRAPPYEQYF. The DNA of the CDR3 is TGTGCCAGCCACAGGGCACCCCCCTACGAGCAGTACTTC.

In this sample, this clonotype turned up a few times. This chain links TRBV27 with TRBJ2-7; 7 bases line up with TRBD2. Germline CDR1 and CDR2: MNHEY and SMNVEV (reference sequence). The CDR3 contains 14 residues. Trimming at V came to 6 bases and at J to 5 bases, leaving 10 bases not matched to a gene. CDR3 sequence reads: CASSPLGGSNEQYF. The CDR3 DNA reads as TGTGCCAGCAGCCCCCTGGGAGGGAGTAACGAGCAGTACTTC.

This clonotype came up many times. This chain links TRBV2 with TRBJ1-2, with unresolved D. Germline assignment: CDR1 SNHLY and CDR2 FYNNEI. This CDR3 spans 12 amino acids. Trimming left V 6 bases short and J 2 bases short, with 7 bases between. The CDR3 DNA follows: TGTGCCAGCAGCGAGTACAACTATGGCTACACCTTC. Protein product: CASSEYNYGYTF.

This clonotype came up a few times. At one end, the junction sequence differs from germline, possibly due to a read error. This chain connects TRBV28 to TRBJ1-2, with 11 bases identical to TRBD1. CDR1 and CDR2 from the germline V gene are MDHEN and SYDVKM. The CDR3 totals 15 residues. The CDR3, as DNA: TGTGCCAGCAATTTATCTCCGGGACAGGGGGATGGCTACACCTTC. Protein sequence: CASNLSPGQGDGYTF.

This clonotype came up many times. This rearrangement joins TRBV3-1 to TRBJ2-1; 11 nucleotides line up with TRBD2. The ends lost 6 bases at V and 2 bases at J; junction bases unmatched: 6. The CDR3 length is 16 residues. Looked up from germline, CDR1 is LGHDT and CDR2 is YNNKEL (reference sequence). CDR3 sequence: CASSPFSGGAYNEQFF. The CDR3 DNA sequence: TGTGCCAGCAGTCCGTTTAGCGGGGGGGCCTACAATGAGCAGTTCTTC.

Notes on this clonotype: This may be a read error, as it is one base from a much larger clone. This CDR3 is CASSPGLAGGGGEAQYF. In nucleotides, the CDR3 is TGTGCCAGCAGTCCGGGACTAGCGGGAGGCGGGGGAGAGGCCCAGTACTTC. This chain connects TRBV12-3 or TRBV12-4 to TRBJ2-5; TRBD2 matches at 15 bases. CDR3 length equals 17 residues.

This clonotype was seen ten or more times. The genes are TRBV4-3 and TRBJ2-7, with D possibly being TRBD1 (6 bases). The CDR3 loop spans 14 amino acids. Germline-derived CDR1 and CDR2 are LGHNA and YSLEER. Between the trimmed V and J ends, which lost 1 base and 3 bases, there was a span of 10 bases. In nucleotides, the CDR3 is TGCGCCAGCAGCCAAGCTCAAGGGGGCTACGAGCAGTACTTC. It specifies CASSQAQGGYEQYF.

The chain combines TRBV12-3 or TRBV12-4 with TRBJ1-5; D unclear. There are 15 residues in the CDR3. V was pared by 7 bases and J by 0 bases, with 13 bases between. The CDR3 is CASTTAGPSNQPQHF. The CDR3 DNA reads TGTGCCAGCACCACGGCCGGGCCTAGCAATCAGCCCCAGCATTTT.

This chain links TRBV3-1 with TRBJ2-5; TRBD1 matches at 12 bases. V dropped 0 bases and J dropped 0; count of bases not matched to a gene: 2. From germline, CDR1 is LGHDT and CDR2 YNNKEL (reference sequence). There are 17 residues in the CDR3. CDR3 residues: CASSQEGQGANQETQYF. CDR3 nucleotide sequence: TGTGCCAGCAGCCAAGAGGGACAGGGGGCCAACCAAGAGACCCAGTACTTC.

With respect to this clonotype: A much larger clone is a single base away; this may be a read error. CDR3 DNA sequence: TGTGCCAGCAGTGGAGGACAGGGGGCATCAGAGACCCAGTACTTC. It yields the protein CASSGGQGASETQYF. This chain joins TRBV6-1 and TRBJ2-5; TRBD1 agrees at 11 bases. The germline gives CDR1 MNHNS, CDR2 SASEGT. V lost 4 bases to trimming and J lost 4 bases; unmatched junction nucleotides: 5. This CDR3 contains 15 residues.

Regarding this clonotype: At one end the junction does not follow the germline gene, possibly because of a read error. The chain carries TRBV18 and TRBJ2-7; D ambiguous. Germline V gene lookup returns CDR1 KGHSH and CDR2 LQKENI. The CDR3 contains 12 residues. CDR3 residues: CASSPIGQEQHF. The CDR3 DNA is TGTGCCAGCTCACCGATCGGCCAAGAGCAGCACTTC.

This clonotype appeared many times. This sequence joins TRBV9 and TRBJ1-1, with TRBD1 as a possible D gene (5 bases). The V gene's germline CDR1 is SGDLS and CDR2 YYNGEE. The V end was cut by 0 bases, the J end by 3 bases, with 9 bases between. The CDR3 runs to 14 residues. CDR3 in amino acids: CASSVEGLDTEAFF. CDR3 nucleotides: TGTGCCAGCAGCGTAGAGGGGCTGGACACTGAAGCTTTCTTT. Full variable domain (remainder filled in from reference TRBV9 and TRBJ1-1): DSGVTQTPKHLITATGQRVTLRCSPRSGDLSVYWYQQSLDQGLQFLIQYYNGEERAKGNILERFSAQQFPDLHSELNLSSLELGDSALYFCASSVEGLDTEAFFGQGTRLTVV.

The rearrangement joins TRBV6-5 to TRBJ2-2; unclear D gene. Trimming shortened V by 7 bases and J by 0 bases, and 12 bases separated the two germline ends. This CDR3 has 15 amino acids. The germline V gene encodes CDR1 MNHEY and CDR2 SVGAGI. For the CDR3, the DNA is TGTGCCAGCACTTTAGCACTACCGAACACCGGGGAGCTGTTTTTT. Residues: CASTLALPNTGELFF.

This clonotype has a handful of counts. The CDR3 region is CASREEGDLQETQYF. Here the CDR3 DNA reads TGTGCCAGCAGAGAGGAGGGGGACTTACAAGAGACCCAGTACTTC. The V gene is TRBV13, the J gene TRBJ2-5; D is tentatively TRBD1 or TRBD2 (6 bases each). Germline V gene sequence: CDR1 PRHDT, CDR2 FYEKMQ (reference sequence). This CDR3 contains 15 residues. V lost 6 bases, J lost 2 bases, and 16 bases lay in between. The whole variable domain, filled in from reference TRBV13 and TRBJ2-5, reads AAGVIQSPRHLIKEKRETATLKCYPIPRHDTVYWYQQGPGQDPQFLISFYEKMQSDKGSIPDRFSAQQFSDYHSELNMSSLELGDSALYFCASREEGDLQETQYFGPGTRLLVL.

Many counts were recorded for this clonotype. This chain joins TRBV6-1 and TRBJ1-2; TRBD1 is a possible D gene (5 bases). The CDR3 loop spans 15 amino acids. Per the germline V gene, CDR1 is MNHNS and CDR2 is SASEGT. The germline V and J ends were trimmed by 1 base and 0 bases, with 9 bases remaining between them. Here the CDR3 reads CASSEVGATNYGYTF. CDR3 DNA: TGTGCCAGCAGTGAAGTTGGGGCAACTAACTATGGCTACACCTTC.

This rearrangement joins TRBV24-1 to TRBJ1-3; the D is unclear. V was trimmed by 4 bases and J by 2 bases, leaving 8 bases between them. Germline V CDR1 and CDR2: KGHDR, SFDVKD. The CDR3 consists of 14 residues. The CDR3 protein is CATSDSGTGNTIYF. The CDR3 region has the DNA TGTGCCACCAGTGACTCCGGGACTGGAAACACCATATATTTT.

The chain links TRBV21-1 to TRBJ1-5; no DNA check was done on the table's D call, TRBD1. TRBV21-1 is classified as a pseudogene. This CDR3 region has 17 residues. CDR3 sequence: CASSKAMRGQGNQPQHF. The CDR3 DNA is TGTGCCAGCAGCAAAGCGATGAGGGGACAGGGCAATCAGCCCCAGCATTTT.

To note about this clonotype: With a much larger clone just one base away, this may be a read error. V usage is TRBV11-1 and J usage is TRBJ2-7; 7 bases agree with TRBD1. Germline values: CDR1 SGHAT, CDR2 FQDESV (reference sequence). V was clipped by 3 bases and J by 0 bases; unmatched bases: 5. The CDR3 is 15 residues long. CDR3 in DNA: TGTGCCAGCAGCTTCGCCGGGACAGCCTCCTACGAGCAGTACTTC. Its protein product is CASSFAGTASYEQYF.

Regarding this clonotype: A read error may be the cause here, since a much bigger clone is one base away. The rearrangement uses TRBV5-6 and TRBJ2-7; a weak D match, TRBD2 (5 bases). This CDR3 region has 13 residues. Germline values: CDR1 SGHDT, CDR2 YYEEEE. The CDR3 DNA reads TGTGCCGGCAGCGGCCCACGGGCCTACGAGCAGTACTTC. Protein product: CAGSGPRAYEQYF.